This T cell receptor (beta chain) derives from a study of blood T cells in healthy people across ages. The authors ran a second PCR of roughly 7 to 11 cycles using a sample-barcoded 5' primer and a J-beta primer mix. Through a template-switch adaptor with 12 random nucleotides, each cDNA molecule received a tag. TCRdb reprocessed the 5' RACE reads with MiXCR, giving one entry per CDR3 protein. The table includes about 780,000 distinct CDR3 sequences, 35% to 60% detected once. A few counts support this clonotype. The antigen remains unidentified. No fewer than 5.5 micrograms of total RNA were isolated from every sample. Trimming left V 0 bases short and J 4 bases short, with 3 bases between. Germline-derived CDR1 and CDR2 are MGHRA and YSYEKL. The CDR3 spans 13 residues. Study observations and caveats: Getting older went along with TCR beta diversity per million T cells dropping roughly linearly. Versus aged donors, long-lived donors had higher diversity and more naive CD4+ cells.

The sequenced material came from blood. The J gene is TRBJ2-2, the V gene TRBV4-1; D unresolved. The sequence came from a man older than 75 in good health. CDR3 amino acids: CASSQERTGELFF. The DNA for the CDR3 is TGCGCCAGCAGCCAAGAACGCACCGGGGAGCTGTTTTTT.